This TCR beta chain emerged from a study of shared clonotypes between healthy human individuals. Study findings and constraints: The generation probabilities recorded for non-shared clonotypes fell below those of clonotypes shared by all four donors.

This CDR3 has 11 residues. The V end was cut by 5 bases, the J end by 7 bases, with 8 bases between. The germline V gene has CDR1 DFQATT and CDR2 SNEGSKA (reference sequence). With regard to this clone: Its matching antigen is unknown. Other nucleotide sequences in the sample specify the same CDR3.

Using immunoSEQ multiplex PCR, the repertoire was profiled, and TCRdb retains in-frame clones only, with some absent. The table has 2 million to 2.5 million clones, around 95% seen once. This receptor was obtained from a man younger than 35 in good health. The rearrangement uses TRBV20-1 and TRBJ2-2; the D is unclear. Sample: naive CD4+ T cells sorted from blood. Subset denoted: CD45RA+ positively selected. The CDR3, as DNA: TGCAGTGCTGAAGCAAACGGGGAGCTGTTTTTT. It is translated as CSAEANGELFF.